This section outlines one TCR beta chain sequence together with its context. As the method of synthesis, 5'RACE template switching with UMIs yielded TCR beta cDNA. TCRdb processed the 5' RACE reads again and assigns one entry to each CDR3 protein, with no DNA. This repertoire includes 3,000 to 3,500 distinct CDR3 sequences. The data stem from a study of T cells expressing NK-cell markers. Germline lookup yields CDR1 SGHVS and CDR2 FQNEAQ. The CDR3 loop spans 15 amino acids. Sequencing used blood T cells: a sorted CD56 or NKG2C T cell subset, CD4+ or CD8+ T cells, or bulk PBMC T cells (not recorded which). The TCR was taken from a man between 18 and 69 years old in good health. V is TRBV7-8 and J is TRBJ2-5; TCRdb's D gene call, TRBD2, goes unchecked for lack of DNA. This CDR3 is CASSLGMGREETQYF.